A selection of T cell receptor beta chains follows, all from one sample in a study of T cell responses to AZD1222 COVID-19 vaccine. Profiling relied on immunoSEQ multiplex PCR, and the TCRdb table lists in-frame clones only, not all of them. The sample holds about 140,000 clones, approximately 90% seen once. The sequenced sample was peripheral blood, obtained 28 days after the second AZD1222 dose. Every receptor here comes from an adult who received the AZD1222 COVID-19 vaccine. CDR3s include the opening cysteine and the closing phenylalanine or tryptophan. D genes are given only for firm matches. Only some rows state a clone size, as once, few, many or a class for expanded clones.

15	TRBD2	TRBJ2-7	NA	TRBV28	CASSFETSGRREQYF	TGTGCCAGCAGTTTCGAGACTAGCGGGAGGCGGGAGCAGTACTTC
12	NA	TRBJ1-5	NA	TRBV28	CASTTGSQPQHF	TGTGCCAGCACTACAGGGAGCCAGCCCCAGCATTTT
13	NA	TRBJ1-1	NA	TRBV7-3	CASSTTVNTEAFF	TGTGCCAGCAGCACGACAGTTAACACTGAAGCTTTCTTT
16	NA	TRBJ1-5	NA	TRBV21-1	CASSSPGGLDNQPQHF	TGTGCCAGCAGCTCCCCCGGGGGGCTTGACAATCAGCCCCAGCATTTT
13	TRBD2	TRBJ2-5	NA	TRBV18	CASSPREGETQYF	TGTGCCAGCTCACCGAGGGAGGGAGAGACCCAGTACTTC
18	TRBD1	TRBJ1-2	NA	TRBV7-2	CASSLGPGQGRANYGYTF	TGTGCCAGCAGCTTAGGACCGGGACAGGGTAGGGCTAACTATGGCTACACCTTC
15	TRBD1	TRBJ1-2	NA	TRBV3-1/TRBV3-2	CASSQSGTANYGYTF	TGTGCCAGCAGCCAATCCGGGACAGCTAACTATGGCTACACCTTC
15	NA	TRBJ2-5	NA	TRBV6-1	CASSEAVTDLGTQYF	TGTGCCAGCAGTGAAGCGGTCACAGACCTAGGGACCCAGTACTTC
15	TRBD1	TRBJ1-4	NA	TRBV6-2/TRBV6-3	CASSYYRTGEEKLFF	TGTGCCAGCAGTTACTATCGGACAGGGGAAGAAAAACTGTTTTTT
14	NA	TRBJ2-1	once	TRBV29-1	CSVGSGDSWYEQFF	TGCAGCGTTGGGTCCGGGGACTCGTGGTATGAGCAGTTCTTC
14	NA	TRBJ2-3	few	TRBV21-1	CASSLVPNTDTQYF	TGTGCCAGCAGCCTCGTACCTAACACAGATACGCAGTATTTT
14	TRBD1	TRBJ1-4	NA	TRBV6-5	CASRPAGGTEKLFF	TGTGCCAGCAGACCCGCAGGGGGCACTGAAAAACTGTTTTTT
12	TRBD2	TRBJ2-5	NA	TRBV28	CASGEGQETQYF	TGTGCCAGCGGGGAGGGGCAAGAGACCCAGTACTTC
15	TRBD1	TRBJ2-7	NA	TRBV4-1	CASSPQDRGPYEQYF	TGCGCCAGCAGCCCACAGGACAGGGGGCCCTACGAGCAGTACTTC
15	NA	TRBJ2-5	NA	TRBV24-1	CATSDEPDRTGTQYF	TGTGCCACCAGTGATGAACCGGACCGAACAGGGACCCAGTACTTC
16	NA	TRBJ1-2	NA	TRBV4-3	CASSQDPGGANRGYTF	TGCGCCAGCAGCCAAGATCCGGGGGGCGCGAATCGGGGCTACACCTTC
11	NA	TRBJ1-1	NA	TRBV20-1	CSARPHEGAFF	TGCAGTGCTAGACCCCACGAGGGGGCTTTCTTT
18	TRBD2	TRBJ2-1	NA	TRBV11-2	CASSLDYGSGPPWDEQFF	TGTGCCAGCAGCTTAGATTATGGTAGCGGGCCGCCCTGGGATGAGCAGTTCTTC
15	NA	TRBJ1-5	NA	TRBV19	CASSIGSTGFQPQHF	TGTGCCAGTAGTATAGGGTCAACAGGATTTCAGCCCCAGCATTTT
13	NA	TRBJ2-1	NA	TRBV5-1	CASSLGVLQEQFF	TGCGCCAGCAGCTTGGGGGTATTGCAGGAGCAGTTCTTC
15	TRBD1	TRBJ2-1	once	TRBV28	CASSQGQGFYNEQFF	TGTGCCAGCAGTCAAGGACAGGGCTTCTACAATGAGCAGTTCTTC
15	NA	TRBJ2-7	NA	TRBV7-6	CASSLLAKGSYEQYF	TGTGCCAGCAGCTTATTGGCTAAGGGATCCTACGAGCAGTACTTC
16	NA	TRBJ1-5	few	TRBV3-1/TRBV3-2	CASSHPDRYSNQPQHF	TGTGCCAGCAGCCACCCCGACAGATATAGCAATCAGCCCCAGCATTTT
12	TRBD1	TRBJ1-4	NA	TRBV14	CASSQTGLRLFF	TGTGCCAGCAGCCAGACAGGGTTACGACTGTTTTTT
14	NA	TRBJ1-1	once	TRBV6-1	CASSEVGGITEAFF	TGTGCCAGCAGTGAAGTCGGAGGAATTACTGAAGCTTTCTTT
11	NA	TRBJ2-7	once	TRBV12-3/TRBV12-4	CASSFLYEQYF	TGTGCCAGCAGTTTTTTGTACGAGCAGTACTTC
13	TRBD1	TRBJ1-4	NA	TRBV11-3	CASTRGPREKLFF	TGTGCCAGCACCAGGGGGCCTCGGGAAAAACTGTTTTTT
16	TRBD1	TRBJ2-1	NA	TRBV9	CASSPDTGGGFNEQFF	TGTGCCAGCAGCCCGGACACAGGGGGCGGATTCAATGAGCAGTTCTTC
12	NA	TRBJ2-7	NA	TRBV3-1/TRBV3-2	CASSQGQVEQYF	TGTGCCAGCAGCCAAGGGCAGGTTGAGCAGTACTTC
13	NA	TRBJ2-5	NA	TRBV30	CAWSKLLKETQYF	TGTGCCTGGAGTAAACTTTTGAAAGAGACCCAGTACTTC
13	NA	TRBJ2-2	NA	TRBV3-1/TRBV3-2	CASSLGDTGELFF	TGTGCCAGCAGCCTCGGTGACACCGGGGAGCTGTTTTTT
14	NA	TRBJ1-2	NA	TRBV5-4	CASSLTGQDYGYTF	TGTGCCAGCAGCTTGACAGGGCAAGACTATGGCTACACCTTC
12	NA	TRBJ2-5	NA	TRBV25-1	CASTGVQETQYF	TGTGCCAGCACGGGGGTCCAAGAGACCCAGTACTTC
15	NA	TRBJ1-1	NA	TRBV10-3	CAISEGIGPNTEAFF	TGTGCCATCAGTGAGGGAATCGGCCCGAACACTGAAGCTTTCTTT
14	NA	TRBJ2-5	NA	TRBV11-3	CASSPRSQAETQYF	TGTGCCAGCAGTCCCAGATCCCAGGCGGAGACCCAGTACTTC
17	TRBD1	TRBJ1-3	NA	TRBV7-9	CASTPWTGGISGNTIYF	TGTGCCAGCACCCCGTGGACAGGGGGTATCTCTGGAAACACCATATATTTT
16	NA	TRBJ1-4	NA	TRBV6-5	CASSYVRQDMNEKLFF	TGTGCCAGCAGTTACGTGCGACAAGATATGAACGAAAAACTGTTTTTT
15	TRBD2	TRBJ2-1	NA	TRBV3-1/TRBV3-2	CASSQALAGGQEQFF	TGTGCCAGCAGCCAAGCTCTAGCGGGGGGCCAGGAGCAGTTCTTC
12	NA	TRBJ1-5	NA	TRBV24-1	CATSVGGQPQHF	TGTGCCACCAGTGTCGGGGGACAGCCCCAGCATTTT
13	NA	TRBJ2-7	NA	TRBV30	CAWSGLSSYEQYF	TGTGCCTGGAGTGGGCTCAGCTCCTACGAGCAGTACTTC
16	TRBD1	TRBJ2-1	NA	TRBV13	CASSAGQGPDHNEQFF	TGTGCCAGCAGCGCTGGACAGGGGCCAGATCACAATGAGCAGTTCTTC
17	NA	TRBJ1-1	NA	TRBV10-2	CASTLREGSSPNTEAFF	TGCGCCAGCACCCTGAGGGAGGGCTCCAGCCCGAACACTGAAGCTTTCTTT
16	NA	TRBJ1-1	few	TRBV6-6	CASSYPEGLRGTEAFF	TGTGCCAGCAGTTACCCAGAGGGACTGAGGGGGACTGAAGCTTTCTTT
11	NA	TRBJ1-1	few	TRBV10-3	CAISENTEAFF	TGTGCCATCAGTGAAAACACTGAAGCTTTCTTT
13	NA	TRBJ1-1	NA	TRBV5-1	CASSWEGGTEAFF	TGCGCCAGCAGTTGGGAGGGTGGCACTGAAGCTTTCTTT
12	NA	TRBJ2-1	NA	TRBV10-3	CAIRTDFGGSFF	TGTGCCATCAGAACGGACTTCGGGGGATCGTTCTTC
14	TRBD1	TRBJ1-3	once	TRBV7-2	CASSPQGTGNTIYF	TGTGCCAGCAGCCCACAGGGGACTGGAAACACCATATATTTT
12	NA	TRBJ2-5	NA	TRBV18	CASSPGGETQYF	TGTGCCAGCTCACCGGGTGGAGAGACCCAGTACTTC
15	TRBD1	TRBJ2-7	NA	TRBV11-1	CASSLLGQDPYEQYF	TGTGCCAGCAGCTTACTAGGACAGGACCCCTACGAGCAGTACTTC